This T cell receptor (beta chain) was identified during a study of liver allograft versus peripheral blood T cells. About the research overall: T cell receptor repertoires in transplanted livers were compared with those in recipients' peripheral blood.

TCRdb re-called the reads through MiXCR, storing one row per CDR3 protein. The sample has 1,500 to 2,000 distinct CDR3 sequences; roughly 15% are singletons. The CDR3 spans 16 residues. Germline V gives CDR1 MNHEY, CDR2 SMNVEV (reference sequence). V was clipped by 5 bases and J by 4 bases, with 18 bases between them. As for this clonotype: Its target is not known. This likely traces to a read error, being one base from a far larger clone.

Study-wide findings and caveats: Reportedly, the T cell receptor repertoires present inside liver allografts differed from those in peripheral blood.

J is TRBJ2-1 and V is TRBV27, with D perhaps matching TRBD2 (7 bases). The origin of this receptor is a human patient who had a liver transplant. The T cells may come from the graft donor. CDR3: CASSDVSGDTYNEQFF. The CDR3 nucleotides are TGTGCCAGCAGTGATGTGAGCGGGGACACATACAATGAGCAGTTCTTC.